These T cell receptor beta chains were read from a single sample in a study of cytomegalovirus exposure and HLA in healthy donors. Sequencing used immunoSEQ multiplex PCR; TCRdb keeps in-frame clones, though not all of them. The data contain roughly 150,000 clones, 96% of them singletons. The sequenced material came from PBMCs. These receptors all stem from a woman aged 18-29 years in good health and CMV-seronegative. Each CDR3 is given with its conserved first and last residue. D genes are given only for firm matches. The size of a clone is reported for some rows only, either as once, few or many, or as a class for expanded clones.

TRBV27	TRBJ2-1	NA	NA	TGTGCCAGCAGTTTTGGGCTATACAATGAGCAGTTCTTC	CASSFGLYNEQFF
TRBV19	TRBJ2-5	TRBD2	NA	TGTGCCAGTAGTTCCCCGACTAGCGGGGGTGAGACCCAGTACTTC	CASSSPTSGGETQYF
TRBV15	TRBJ1-1	NA	NA	TGTGCCACCAGCAGAGAAGAGGATTTGAACACTGAAGCTTTCTTT	CATSREEDLNTEAFF
TRBV19	TRBJ1-5	NA	NA	TGTGCCAGTAGGACAGAACAGGGATCAAGTCAGCCCCAGCATTTT	CASRTEQGSSQPQHF
TRBV6-5	TRBJ2-1	TRBD1	NA	TGTGCCAGCAGTTACTCGGACAGGGCATGGGACAATGAGCAGTTCTTC	CASSYSDRAWDNEQFF
TRBV4-2	TRBJ1-2	TRBD1	NA	TGTGCCAGCAGCCAAGTGTATGGGACAGATAATACTTATGGCTACACCTTC	CASSQVYGTDNTYGYTF
TRBV19	TRBJ2-6	NA	once	TGTGCCAGTAGTTCGCAGTTAGGGGCCAACGTCCTGACTTTC	CASSSQLGANVLTF
TRBV5-6	TRBJ1-4	NA	once	TGTGCCAGCAGCCCCTATGCCTACAGAACGCCCGGTGAAAAACTGTTTTTT	CASSPYAYRTPGEKLFF
TRBV9	TRBJ2-3	TRBD2	NA	TGTGCCAGCAGCGTAGTAGGCGGGGGGGCCGGGGATACGCAGTATTTT	CASSVVGGGAGDTQYF
TRBV21-1	TRBJ2-2	NA	NA	NA	CASSQWAQGAVGELFF
TRBV6-5	TRBJ2-7	TRBD1	NA	TGTGCCAGCAATTGGGGGGACAGGCCCTCCTACGAGCAGTACTTC	CASNWGDRPSYEQYF
TRBV7-9	TRBJ2-1	NA	NA	TGTGCCAGCAGCGCCCGGGGGGCGGGTTACAATGAGCAGTTCTTC	CASSARGAGYNEQFF
TRBV5-6	TRBJ2-3	NA	once	TGTGCCAGCAGCTTCGATACTTTTCGTCCAGATACGCAGTATTTT	CASSFDTFRPDTQYF
TRBV29-1	TRBJ1-1	TRBD1	NA	TGCAGCGTTGGGGACAGGGTGAACACTGAAGCTTTCTTT	CSVGDRVNTEAFF
TRBV5-1	TRBJ2-1	TRBD2	NA	TGCGCCAGCAGCTTCTCGGGACTAGGGAACAATGAGCAGTTCTTC	CASSFSGLGNNEQFF
TRBV6-1	TRBJ2-7	NA	NA	TGTGCCAGCAGTGAAGTTGACAGGTCCAACTACGAGCAGTACTTC	CASSEVDRSNYEQYF